This TCR beta chain was documented in a study of cytomegalovirus exposure and HLA in healthy donors (dated by TCRdb to 2016 to 2017). General notes on the study: An earlier analysis of roughly 630 of the donors reported about 290 Gb of sequence data and some 100 million unique TCR beta sequences from about 179 million T cells. Genome-wide SNP genotypes for about 55% of the roughly 670 donors were used in a later genetic analysis, which treated that subset as a discovery cohort. Rather than drawing on any new phenotypic data, the later analysis identified candidate immune exposures from TCR beta sequences and the way those sequences occurred across donors. The study profiled the T cell repertoires of hundreds of subjects by immunosequencing and related them to cytomegalovirus serostatus. In a later analysis, previously published TCR beta repertoires from 670 or so donors were re-analyzed and high-resolution HLA genotyping was added so that TCR occurrence patterns could be studied. Along with the approximately 700-subject first cohort, a separate validation cohort of approximately 110 different subjects was used. Of the roughly 430 genotyped donors, around 81% fell in the genetic ancestry cluster associated with self-reported Caucasian donors. An early release covering some 640 HLA-typed donors comprised approximately 290 gigabases of sequencing data and around 80 million unique TCR sequences. In an earlier analysis of 500 to 650 of the donors, high-throughput TCR beta sequencing was used to judge whether each TCR beta V gene segment behaved as functional or pseudogenic. The aim of the study was to test whether cataloging public T cell receptors could identify signatures of past pathogen exposure. Because of strong linkage in the cohort, roughly five DR-DQ haplotypes were treated as single units for association and clustering. All discovery cohort repertoires had been generated on a single sequencing platform. Class I and class II HLA loci were covered by the typing at four-digit resolution. The number of typed donors differed by locus: about 620-640 for A, B, C, DRB1 and DQB1; 522 for DQA1; over 600 for DPA1; and roughly 490 for DPB1. High-throughput TCR immunosequencing, statistical association of individual TCRs with disease status, and machine learning were combined to predict cytomegalovirus infection status. Alongside the repertoire data, information on donor age, sex, ethnicity and CMV serostatus was compiled. Among a few hundred genotyped donors of the cohort, an average of around 240,000 unique TCR beta nucleotide sequences were sequenced per donor, about a sixth of them non-productive. Points the paper makes about the study in general: Linkage disequilibrium might explain the correlated functional status among segregating V segments, but an unknown experimental factor could not be excluded. A further reported finding was that TCR beta sequences accurately predicted the HLA-A and HLA-B alleles for most subjects in the first cohort. In this cohort, only TCR beta chains were sequenced, and detectable features were limited by the absence of alpha or paired-chain data. For the cohort, immune exposure information was limited to CMV serostatus. Roughly uniform sequencing depth across donors was assumed in presence/absence analyses, although this assumption may not hold. A later genetic analysis reported fewer N-insertions in productive TCRs among donors in an Asian-associated ancestry cluster than the roughly 620-donor mean. Specific HLA alleles were associated with 16,951 TCR beta sequences at a false discovery rate of 0.05 in a later analysis. In vitro tests confirmed that three of the cytomegalovirus-associated TCR beta chains recognize cytomegalovirus antigens. According to a later analysis, most CMV-associated TCR beta chains appeared to be HLA-restricted, and the HLA associations seemed to be driven largely by CMV exposure. According to a later analysis, TCR association rates differed among HLA loci, with DRB1 alleles showing the most associated TCRs and HLA-C alleles showing the fewest. V-gene and J-gene trimming of TCR beta chains was associated with a missense DCLRE1C variant in a later genetic analysis, and the association was replicated in an independent cohort. Because HLA typing was unavailable for some donors at each locus, only the typed subset was used in association tests. A later analysis reported that several top co-occurrence clusters appeared linked to parvovirus B19, influenza, CMV and Epstein-Barr virus. In an earlier analysis of some 500 of the donors, most TCR beta V segments appeared in productive rearrangements about 90% or about 30% of the time, broadly matching IMGT annotations. Most TCR sequences were seen in very few donors, while some public TCRs were found in many individuals. In a later analysis, HLA-associated TCR beta chains showed more clonal expansion and lower generation probabilities than non-associated chains that were equally common. The authors suggested that the approach could potentially be generalized to other disease states and immunological phenotypes. Around 16 rarely observed V segments, including chromosome 9 orphons, were excluded from the earlier analysis of some 590 of the donors because counts were too low. Assigning TCR associations to individual alleles was difficult when HLA alleles, especially DR and DQ, strongly co-occurred. Some IMGT-functional V segments, including TRBV6-2 and TRBV6-3, could not be distinguished by the 87-base-pair reads and were therefore excluded. A group of highly shared sequence variants was considered likely to be a technical artifact of the sequencing pipeline. The study listed around 160 TCR beta chains as associated with cytomegalovirus. In both the original and validation cohorts, the classifier was reported to diagnose cytomegalovirus status with high specificity and sensitivity.

Note on this clone: The antigen it recognizes is unknown. There are no base qualities to consult, and no much larger clone falls within one base.

Germline trimming: 9 bases from V, 6 bases from J; junction bases outside gene matches: 7. The cysteine opens and the phenylalanine closes a CDR3 of 13 amino acids. Left in the record is the CDR3 DNA by itself, 39 bases read in frame from the first base. CDR1 and CDR2, looked up from the germline V gene, are SNHLY and FYNNEI. In total, approximately 610 healthy bone marrow donors made up the cohort. Cohort members were all nominally healthy when sampled, although unrecorded immune exposures were likely present. The donor was CMV seropositive and was included in the group of 300 or so seropositive cohort members. Every donor gave a peripheral blood sample, and the peripheral blood mononuclear cells from that sample were used for TCR beta sequencing. Genomic DNA extraction from the blood cell samples was performed with the Qiagen DNeasy Blood Extraction Kit. Libraries were made using the immunoSEQ multiplex PCR assay. For the multiplex PCR, a mixture combining 60 forward primers for TCR Vbeta segments and 13 reverse primers for TCR Jbeta segments was used. A multiplex PCR assay on genomic DNA amplified the CDR3 region of rearranged TCR beta genes. On the Illumina HiSeq System, the amplified TCR beta libraries were sequenced as 87-base-pair reads. As for the original processing: A later analysis counted 65 million to 90 million unique TCR beta chains across the roughly 700 repertoires, and approximately 11 million of these chains were shared by at least two donors. Raw reads were error-corrected and collapsed into unique sequences by a nearest-neighbor algorithm in which closely related sequences were merged to remove PCR and sequencing errors. Alignment of CDR3 sequences to IMGT reference sequences was used to assign V, D and J gene segments. Each retained sequence needed at least a six-nucleotide match to both a V gene segment and a J gene segment. Rearrangements were called productive when the CDR3 lacked stop codons and stayed in frame with V and J; all others were non-productive. CDR3 was defined according to IMGT convention as the region running from the second conserved V-encoded cysteine to the conserved J-encoded phenylalanine. The earlier analysis of around 640 of the donors excluded sequences that lacked an unambiguous match to a single V gene segment. An earlier analysis of 500 to 600 of the donors classified V segments as functional when productive rearrangements were above 56.7% and as segregating when the standard deviation between donors was above 5%. A statistical classification framework was built to diagnose cytomegalovirus status from the catalog of TCR beta chain sequences. V and J gene assignment, in a later analysis, came from comparing TCR nucleotide sequences with IMGT/GENE-DB human TR gene sequences. The TCRdist pipeline was used in a later analysis to assign CDR3 sequences and most-parsimonious VDJ recombination scenarios. A later analysis defined each TCR beta chain by its CDR3 amino acid sequence plus V-gene family, and excluded reads lacking a unique V-gene family. In a later analysis, approximately 640 highly shared, low-generation-probability nucleotide sequences were removed to address suspected cross-contamination and a sequencing artifact. In a later analysis, a clonal expansion index was calculated for each public chain from normalized within-repertoire ranks of inferred template counts. In a later analysis, generation probabilities were computed with a VDJ recombination model fitted to out-of-frame rearrangements, and the resulting probabilities were checked against IGoR. A later analysis scored TCR-TCR, TCR-HLA and TCR-CMV co-occurrence with hypergeometric tests, applying a repertoire-size bias correction to TCR pairs. A later analysis estimated false discovery rates by permuting HLA or CMV assignments 20 times. In a later analysis, co-occurring TCRs were grouped using DBSCAN, and TCRdist sequence similarity was added for clustering within HLA-allele-positive subsets. Repertoires with fewer than 30,000 or more than 120,000 public chains, plus five repertoires with anomalous nucleotide sharing, were excluded from co-occurrence clustering. TCRdb provides this immuneACCESS table in a form limited to in-frame rearrangements. Some clones are lacking; in checked studies, under half of them reflect an unresolved V gene, and why the rest are absent is not known. The V and J calls and clone size come from that table; D and trimming were worked out from the DNA. The sample table records 75,000 to 95,000 clones; approximately 85% of these occur just once. Of the sample, about 5.6% falls within the top ten clones.

The sequenced material came from PBMCs. Here the chain combines TRBV2 and TRBJ1-2, and TRBD1 aligns with 10 junction nucleotides. The sequence came from a woman aged 18-29 years in good health and CMV-seropositive. The nucleotide sequence reads TGTGCCAGACGGGACAGGGGACGCAATGGCTACACCTTC. Translated, this gives CARRDRGRNGYTF.